A single T cell receptor beta chain is shown here with its context. Antigen: not known. This record belongs to a study of OX40 agonist ivuxolimab in advanced cancers. Study context: Males comprised over 80% of the group, whose mean age was approximately 61 years (range roughly 20 to 85). Study findings and constraints: Clonal expansion was seen in CD4+ and CD8+ blood T cells by week 6 at 0.1 to 3.0 mg/kg. Among the lowest peripheral clonal expansion occurred in 0.1-3.0 mg/kg partial responders. In general, CD8+ T cells held more expanded clones than CD4+ did, on average.

Clones were sequenced by immunoSEQ multiplex PCR, and TCRdb holds only the in-frame ones, with some missing. The table lists approximately 61,000 clones, roughly nine tenths of them singletons. The CDR3 extends over 13 amino acids. The V gene end was trimmed by 8 bases and the J gene end by 1 base; junction bases not matched to a gene: 0. Germline CDR1 reads SGHTA; CDR2 reads FQGTGA. The TCR comes from an adult with an advanced solid tumor such as melanoma, head and neck, liver or kidney cancer. The sample here was CD4+ or CD8+ T cells sorted from blood, taken in a trial of the OX40 agonist ivuxolimab. J is TRBJ2-2 and V is TRBV7-3; 8 nucleotides agree with TRBD1. In DNA form, the CDR3 reads TGTGCCAGCGGGACAGGGAACACCGGGGAGCTGTTTTTT. It specifies CASGTGNTGELFF.